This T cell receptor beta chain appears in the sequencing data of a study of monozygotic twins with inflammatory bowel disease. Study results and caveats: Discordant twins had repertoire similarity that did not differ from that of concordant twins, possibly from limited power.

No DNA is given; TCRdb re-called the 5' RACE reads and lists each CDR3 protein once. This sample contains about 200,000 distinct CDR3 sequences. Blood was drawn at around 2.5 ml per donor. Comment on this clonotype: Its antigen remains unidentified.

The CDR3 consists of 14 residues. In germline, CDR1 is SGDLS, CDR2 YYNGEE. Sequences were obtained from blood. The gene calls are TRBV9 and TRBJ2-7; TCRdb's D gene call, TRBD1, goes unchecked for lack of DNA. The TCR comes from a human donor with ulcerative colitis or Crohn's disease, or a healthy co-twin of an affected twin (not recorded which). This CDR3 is CASSPDRGRNEQYF.